Reported below is one TCR beta chain. Its antigen is not known. TCRdb called the reads again in MiXCR, with one record for every CDR3 protein. The data show about 500,000 distinct CDR3 sequences, around 35% seen once. The entry originates in a study of T cell repertoires in cytomegalovirus infection. Turning to the study itself: It was the public TCR beta signatures that indicated both CMV infection and matching HLA type.

This CDR3 has 16 residues. Per the germline V gene, CDR1 is SGHAT and CDR2 is FQDESV (reference sequence). J gave up 5 bases and V 3 bases, and 8 bases lay outside the gene matches. Study-level findings and limits: The study identified carriers of CMV plus the relevant HLA from cumulative public TCR beta family frequency. CMV-specific HLA-C-restricted TCR beta clonotypes dominated the ex vivo response.

This clonotype was obtained from a human donor in good health (CMV status not recorded). Some clones in this sample may be carry-over from other donors' samples. The chain links TRBV11-1 to TRBJ2-1; TRBD1 aligns across 9 bases. Material: cultured PBMCs, obtained from culture after CMV antigen stimulation. The CDR3 reads CASSFGDRVVDNEQFF. For the CDR3, the DNA is TGTGCCAGCAGCTTTGGGGACAGGGTGGTGGACAATGAGCAGTTCTTC. Supplemented by reference TRBV11-1 and TRBJ2-1, the full variable domain reads EAEVAQSPRYKITEKSQAVAFWCDPISGHATLYWYRQILGQGPELLVQFQDESVVDDSQLPKDRFSAERLKGVDSTLKIQPAELGDSAMYLCASSFGDRVVDNEQFFGPGTRLTVL.